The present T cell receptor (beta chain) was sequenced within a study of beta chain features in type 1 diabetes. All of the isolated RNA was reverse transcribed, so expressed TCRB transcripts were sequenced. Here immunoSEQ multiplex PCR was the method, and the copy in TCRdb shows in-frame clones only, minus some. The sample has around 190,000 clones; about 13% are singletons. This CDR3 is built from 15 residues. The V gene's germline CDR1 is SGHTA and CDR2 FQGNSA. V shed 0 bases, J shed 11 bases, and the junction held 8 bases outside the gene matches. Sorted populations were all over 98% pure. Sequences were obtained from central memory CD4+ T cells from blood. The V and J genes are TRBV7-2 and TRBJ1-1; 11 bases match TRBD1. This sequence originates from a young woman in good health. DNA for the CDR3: TGTGCCAGCAGCTTAGCTCGGACAGGGGGCGATCGGGCTTTCTTT. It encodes CASSLARTGGDRAFF.